A single sample is the source of the 22 T cell receptor beta chains below, sequenced in a study of blood T cell repertoires in COVID-19 (dated by TCRdb to 2020 to 2022). The library was prepared using the immunoSEQ multiplex PCR assay. TCRdb's version of the immuneACCESS table is confined to in-frame rearrangements and falls short of the full clone set. An unresolved V gene accounts for under half of the shortfall where checked; the remainder is of unknown origin. The sample table records 180,000 or so clones; approximately 85% of these occur just once. The ten largest clones represent roughly 11% of the sample. Sequenced input: peripheral blood. These receptors all come from a human donor with active or convalescent COVID-19. The donor label of this sample is uncertain.

The CDR3 DNA is TGTGCCAGCAGCAGCAAGCGGGAGGATAAAGATACGCAGTATTTT. The encoded protein is CASSSKREDKDTQYF. This rearrangement joins TRBV21-1 to TRBJ2-3; the table assigns TRBD2, which was not confirmed against the DNA. TRBV21-1 is deemed a pseudogene. The CDR3 is 15 residues long.

The chain joins TRBV6-6 to TRBJ2-7; no reliable D call. V shed 3 bases and J shed 0 bases, with 12 bases lying between them. The germline V gene encodes CDR1 MNHNY and CDR2 SVGAGI (reference sequence). This CDR3 region has 15 residues. In DNA, the CDR3 is TGTGCCAGCAGTTATGCGACAACGCCCTCCTACGAGCAGTACTTC. Amino acid sequence: CASSYATTPSYEQYF.

The chain links TRBV6-5 to TRBJ2-7; 8 nucleotides agree with TRBD1. The V segment lost 6 bases and the J segment 7 bases; nucleotides outside the gene matches: 11. Germline-derived CDR1 and CDR2 are MNHEY and SVGAGI. This CDR3 has 14 residues. The CDR3 DNA follows: TGTGCCAGCAGCGGACAGGGAGTAGTTTTGGAGCAGTACTTC. It encodes CASSGQGVVLEQYF.

This chain joins TRBV2 and TRBJ1-4; a weak D match, TRBD1 (5 bases). V lost 6 bases to trimming and J lost 3 bases, with 8 bases between them. There are 13 residues in the CDR3. Germline-derived CDR1 and CDR2 are SNHLY and FYNNEI. CDR3 nucleotides: TGTGCCAGCAGACAGGCCCCTAATGAAAAACTGTTTTTT. It specifies CASRQAPNEKLFF.

The gene calls are TRBV4-1 and TRBJ2-3, with D perhaps TRBD2 (6 bases). This CDR3 is built from 17 residues. Germline values: CDR1 MGHRA, CDR2 YSYEKL. Trimming took 2 bases from V and 1 from J, leaving 16 bases between them. CDR3 region: CASSQSGGGGGTDTQYF. The CDR3 DNA is TGCGCCAGCAGCCAAAGCGGAGGAGGCGGGGGCACAGATACGCAGTATTTT.

The rearrangement uses TRBV2 and TRBJ1-1; D is uncertain. The germline V and J ends were trimmed by 6 bases and 0 bases, with 11 bases remaining between them. The germline CDR1 and CDR2 sequences are SNHLY and FYNNEI. The CDR3 is 14 residues long. CDR3 sequence: CASRGGYMNTEAFF. For the CDR3, the DNA is TGTGCCAGCAGGGGCGGGTACATGAACACTGAAGCTTTCTTT.

This clone was seen repeatedly, ten times or more. V and J are TRBV21-1 and TRBJ2-5; the DNA was not used to check the table's D call, TRBD2. TRBV21-1 is tagged as a pseudogene. CDR3 length: 16 residues. This CDR3 reads CASSNTAGGVQETQYF. DNA for the CDR3: TGTGCCAGCAGCAATACCGCGGGGGGGGTCCAAGAGACCCAGTACTTC.

A single count supports this clone. This chain uses TRBV6-2 or TRBV6-3 with TRBJ1-2; TRBD1 matches at 7 bases. This CDR3 has 15 residues. Trimming cost V 4 bases and J 3 bases; bases outside gene matches: 8. Germline CDR1 is MNHEY and CDR2 is SVGEGT. The CDR3 bases are TGTGCCAGCAGTTTGACAGGGTCGGGGCACTATGGCTACACCTTC. It specifies CASSLTGSGHYGYTF.

The chain links TRBV28 to TRBJ2-2, with TRBD2 matching over 8 bases. The CDR3 totals 16 residues. CDR1 MDHEN and CDR2 SYDVKM come from the germline V gene. Trimming removed 1 base from V and 5 bases from J; junction bases left unmatched: 6. The DNA for the CDR3 is TGTGCCAGCAGTTTATCTGGGGTAGCGGGGACCGGGGAGCTGTTTTTT. It yields the protein CASSLSGVAGTGELFF.

The V call is TRBV5-4, the J call TRBJ1-1; no definite D call. In germline, CDR1 is SGHNT, CDR2 YYREEE (reference sequence). V lost 5 bases and J 5 bases, leaving 10 bases between the germline ends. The CDR3 spans 12 residues. The CDR3 loop is CASSFAETEAFF. The CDR3 bases are TGTGCCAGCAGTTTCGCGGAAACTGAAGCTTTCTTT.

The chain carries TRBV5-5 and TRBJ1-1; 7 positions match TRBD1. The CDR3 spans 16 residues. Germline assignment: CDR1 SGHKS and CDR2 YYEKEE (reference sequence). V lost 3 bases to trimming and J lost 3 bases; unmatched junction nucleotides: 11. CDR3 sequence reads: CASSSKGGISYTEAFF. The CDR3 DNA reads TGTGCCAGCAGCTCGAAAGGGGGCATTTCTTACACTGAAGCTTTCTTT.

V usage is TRBV6-4 and J usage is TRBJ2-2, with TRBD2 as a possible D gene (6 bases). Germline loops: CDR1 MRHNA, CDR2 SNTAGT. V dropped 4 bases and J dropped 1 base, with 10 bases sitting between them. This CDR3 comprises 15 residues. The CDR3 bases are TGTGCCAGCAGTGTGAATAGCGGGAACACCGGGGAGCTGTTTTTT. It specifies CASSVNSGNTGELFF.

V is TRBV7-2 and J is TRBJ2-7, with 10 bases identical to TRBD2. This CDR3 is 13 amino acids long. V trimming: 5 bases; J trimming: 7 bases; junction bases outside the gene matches: 5. Germline V lookup: CDR1 SGHTA, CDR2 FQGNSA. This chain's CDR3 is CASSVLAGREQYF. The CDR3 DNA is TGTGCCAGCAGCGTACTAGCGGGGCGGGAGCAGTACTTC.

The V gene is TRBV11-3, the J gene TRBJ1-5; no clear D gene. Germline CDR1 SGHNT, CDR2 YENEEA. The CDR3 length is 15 residues. V gave up 1 base and J gave up 2 bases, with 9 bases separating them. CDR3: CASSLGGSGNQPQHF. In DNA, the CDR3 is TGTGCCAGCAGCTTAGGAGGGAGTGGCAATCAGCCCCAGCATTTT.

The chain links TRBV7-2 to TRBJ1-1; the D gene is possibly TRBD1 (6 bases). The V end lost 3 bases, the J end lost 3 bases, and 8 bases lay between the germline ends. The CDR3 has 13 residues. Germline assignment: CDR1 SGHTA and CDR2 FQGNSA. CDR3 coding DNA: TGTGCCAGCAGCTTTAGACAGGACACTGAAGCTTTCTTT. This encodes CASSFRQDTEAFF.

V and J are TRBV5-4 and TRBJ2-3; TRBD1 agrees at 8 bases. The germline V gene has CDR1 SGHNT and CDR2 YYREEE (reference sequence). CDR3 size: 16 residues. J was trimmed by 6 bases and V by 0 bases; bases with no gene match: 9. The CDR3 nucleotides are TGTGCCAGCAGCTTGGATTTGACAGGGGCCTCCGATACGCAGTATTTT. Protein: CASSLDLTGASDTQYF.

V and J are TRBV20-1 and TRBJ2-1, with D unclear. Germline V CDR1 and CDR2: DFQATT, SNEGSKA (reference sequence). CDR3 length: 12 amino acids. V lost 3 bases and J lost 10, with 13 bases in between. The CDR3 DNA follows: TGCAGTGCTAGTTCAGAGACTCGGGAGCAGTTCTTC. Translated: CSASSETREQFF.

The V gene is TRBV7-2, the J gene TRBJ1-5; 8 nucleotides agree with TRBD1. Trimming removed 7 bases from V and 0 bases from J; junction bases left unmatched: 5. The germline CDR1 and CDR2 sequences are SGHTA and FQGNSA. This CDR3 spans 15 amino acids. The CDR3 nucleotides read TGTGCCAGCAACCCGACAGGGGTTAGCAATCAGCCCCAGCATTTT. Translated, it gives CASNPTGVSNQPQHF.

This chain connects TRBV7-2 to TRBJ2-1; D is uncertain. The CDR3 consists of 13 residues. V was cut by 1 base and J by 5 bases, with 6 bases left in between. Looked up from germline, CDR1 is SGHTA and CDR2 is FQGNSA. Here the CDR3 DNA reads TGTGCCAGCAGCTTAGGTCCCAACAATGAGCAGTTCTTC. As protein: CASSLGPNNEQFF.

In this sample, this clone turned up once. The CDR3 spells CASRRRVNTGELFF. CDR3 DNA sequence: TGTGCCAGCAGACGACGGGTGAACACCGGGGAGCTGTTTTTT. The V and J genes are TRBV25-1 and TRBJ2-2; no clear D. Germline V gene lookup returns CDR1 MGHDK and CDR2 SYGVNS. The germline V and J ends were trimmed by 6 bases and 1 base, with 9 bases remaining between them. The CDR3 is 14 residues long.

This sequence joins TRBV5-4 and TRBJ1-1; 7 positions agree with TRBD1. The CDR3 contains 16 residues. The junction had 10 bases not matched to a gene; V was cut back by 5 bases and J by 0 bases. Germline CDR1 SGHNT, CDR2 YYREEE (reference sequence). The CDR3 DNA reads TGTGCCAGCAGTCTAGACAGGGCGAATCTGAACACTGAAGCTTTCTTT. Translated: CASSLDRANLNTEAFF.

This rearrangement joins TRBV30 to TRBJ1-2, with a tentative D call TRBD1 (5 bases). Germline V gives CDR1 GTSNPN, CDR2 SVGIG (reference sequence). V shed 3 bases and J shed 1 base, with 21 bases lying between them. This CDR3 is 17 amino acids long. For the CDR3, the DNA is TGTGCCTGGAGCCTGTCAACGACAGCTCCGTTTAACTATGGCTACACCTTC. The encoded protein is CAWSLSTTAPFNYGYTF.